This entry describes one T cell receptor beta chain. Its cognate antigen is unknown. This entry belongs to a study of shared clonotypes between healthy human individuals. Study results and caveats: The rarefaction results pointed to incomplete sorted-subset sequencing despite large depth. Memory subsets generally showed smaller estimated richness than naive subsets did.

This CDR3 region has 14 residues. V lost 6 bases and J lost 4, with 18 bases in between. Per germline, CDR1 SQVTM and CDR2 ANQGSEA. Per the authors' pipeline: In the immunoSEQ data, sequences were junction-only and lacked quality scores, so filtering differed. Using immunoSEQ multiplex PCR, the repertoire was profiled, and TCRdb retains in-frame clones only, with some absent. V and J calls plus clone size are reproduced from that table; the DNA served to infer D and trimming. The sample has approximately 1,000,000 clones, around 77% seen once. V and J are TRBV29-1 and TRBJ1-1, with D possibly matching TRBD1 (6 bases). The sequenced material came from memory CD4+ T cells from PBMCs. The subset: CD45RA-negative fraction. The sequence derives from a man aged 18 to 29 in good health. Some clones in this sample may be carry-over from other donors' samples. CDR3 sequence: CSVGFGKGGTEAFF. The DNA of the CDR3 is TGCAGCGTCGGGTTCGGGAAGGGGGGCACTGAAGCTTTCTTT.